This TCR beta chain was documented in a study of blood T cell repertoires in COVID-19. Study overall: Cohort 3 donors counted as recovered after two negative PCRs, clearance, or resolved symptoms. Samples came from the United States, Italy and Spain, spanning acute and convalescent COVID-19. Sources were T cells, B-cell-depleted T cells, or PBMCs; the material itself was cDNA or gDNA.

Some clones are missing from TCRdb's copy, which holds only in-frame ones; the method was immunoSEQ multiplex PCR. The table records about 400,000 clones, around 87% of them present only once. J gave up 6 bases and V 0 bases, and 7 bases lay outside the gene matches. This CDR3 has 15 amino acids. The germline V gene has CDR1 MNHEY and CDR2 SVGAGI. Residents of 24 US areas, aged about 18 to 95 years, made up the participants. The sequence was obtained from a man between 40 and 49 years old in a cohort exposed to, infected with or recovered from COVID-19 (not recorded which). The chain uses TRBV6-5 and TRBJ2-5; 7 bases are shared with TRBD2. Specimen: PBMCs or T cells enriched from blood (not recorded which). The CDR3 reads CASSYSGREGKTQYF. CDR3 nucleotide sequence: TGTGCCAGCAGTTACTCGGGCAGGGAGGGGAAGACCCAGTACTTC.